This T cell receptor beta chain was recovered during a study of T cell repertoires in cytomegalovirus infection. Overall study context: CMV epitopes that were recently identified and HLA-C-restricted were used alongside well-studied HLA-B-restricted ones.

TCRdb re-derived calls from the reads in MiXCR, one entry per CDR3 protein. The sample lists about 310,000 distinct CDR3 sequences; approximately 25% were seen once. Note on this clonotype: Its specificity is not known.

This sequence originates from a human donor in good health (CMV status not recorded). Some clones in this sample may be carry-over from other donors' samples. Source: cultured PBMCs, taken from culture after CMV antigen stimulation.

The CDR3 reads CASSQDGAYQETQYF. The CDR3 region has the DNA TGCGCCAGCAGCCAAGATGGGGCTTACCAAGAGACCCAGTACTTC. The chain couples TRBV4-1 to TRBJ2-5; TRBD1 is a possible D gene (5 bases). This CDR3 is built from 15 residues. V was clipped by 0 bases and J by 0 bases, with 8 bases between them. CDR1 and CDR2 from the germline V gene are MGHRA and YSYEKL.